This T cell receptor beta chain came from a study of T-cell reconstitution after alpha-beta-depleted transplantation in children. J was trimmed by 2 bases and V by 2 bases; bases with no gene match: 3. This CDR3 has 15 amino acids. Germline CDR1 is MNHNY and CDR2 is SVGAGI (reference sequence). This clonotype was counted at least ten times. This sample's TCRbeta library carried unique molecular identifier barcodes. TCRdb called the PCR reads again in MiXCR, with one record for every CDR3 protein. Altogether approximately 230,000 distinct CDR3 sequences are present, under 30% being singletons, with the ten largest covering about 4.8%.

The source of this sequence is a female patient aged 2-9 years who had a stem cell transplant for congenital amegakaryocytic thrombocytopenia, so the T cells may come from the graft donor. The input for sequencing was PBMCs, mostly from graft donor cells, taken 360 days after TCRalphabeta/CD19-depleted stem cell transplant. The chain joins TRBV6-6 to TRBJ2-3, with 8 bases identical to TRBD2. The CDR3 protein is CASSYAGLATDTQYF. The DNA of the CDR3 is TGTGCCAGCAGTTACGCTGGACTAGCCACAGATACGCAGTATTTT.